The source of this TCR beta chain is a study of regulatory T cells in long-lasting Graves disease. The CDR3 loop spans 15 amino acids. V lost 0 bases to trimming and J lost 4 bases, with 12 bases between them. Germline V gene sequence: CDR1 SEHNR, CDR2 FQNEAQ (reference sequence). Building the TCR beta libraries relied on iRepertoire HTBI primers, and CDR3 regions underwent Arm-PCR. TCRdb called the multiplex PCR reads again in MiXCR, with one record for every CDR3 protein. The profile shows a few hundred thousand distinct CDR3 sequences, about 25% of them singletons. Described time point: persistent/refractory GD, antithyroid drugs over 5 years with positive TRAb. Generation of the TCR library employed RNA extracted from PBMCs.

The clonotype was recovered from a female donor with Graves disease. This sample comprised peripheral blood mononuclear cells (PBMCs), obtained when the disease was refractory, from a patient treated with antithyroid drugs. The chain employs TRBV7-9 and TRBJ1-2; the D gene is possibly TRBD1 (5 bases). Here the CDR3 reads CASSLAGAGSYGYTF. DNA of the CDR3: TGTGCCAGCAGCTTAGCTGGCGCAGGGAGCTATGGCTACACCTTC.